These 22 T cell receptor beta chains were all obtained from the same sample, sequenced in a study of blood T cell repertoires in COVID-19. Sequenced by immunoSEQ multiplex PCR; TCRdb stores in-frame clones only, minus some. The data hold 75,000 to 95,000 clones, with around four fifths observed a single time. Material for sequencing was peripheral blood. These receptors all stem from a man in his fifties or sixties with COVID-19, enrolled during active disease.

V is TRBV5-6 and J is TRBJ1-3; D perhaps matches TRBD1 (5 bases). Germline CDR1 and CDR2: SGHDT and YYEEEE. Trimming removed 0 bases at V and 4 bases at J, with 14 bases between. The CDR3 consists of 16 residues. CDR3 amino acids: CASSLVQGISGNTIYF. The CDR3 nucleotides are TGTGCCAGCAGCTTGGTTCAGGGAATCTCCGGAAACACCATATATTTT.

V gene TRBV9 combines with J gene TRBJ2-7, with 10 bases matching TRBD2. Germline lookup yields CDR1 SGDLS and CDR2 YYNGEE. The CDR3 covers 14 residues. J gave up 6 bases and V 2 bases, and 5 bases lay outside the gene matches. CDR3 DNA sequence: TGTGCCAGCAGCGTTGTAGCGGGGGGAGGCGAGCAGTACTTC. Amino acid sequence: CASSVVAGGGEQYF.

As DNA, the CDR3 is TGTGCCAGCAGCTTAGGTGGGACAGGGGTTACTGAAGCTTTCTTT. The encoded protein is CASSLGGTGVTEAFF. The gene calls are TRBV7-3 and TRBJ1-1, with 10 bases identical to TRBD1. V lost 2 bases and J lost 5; bases outside the gene matches: 5. The CDR3 loop spans 15 amino acids. Germline V gene data show CDR1 as SGHTA and CDR2 as FQGTGA.

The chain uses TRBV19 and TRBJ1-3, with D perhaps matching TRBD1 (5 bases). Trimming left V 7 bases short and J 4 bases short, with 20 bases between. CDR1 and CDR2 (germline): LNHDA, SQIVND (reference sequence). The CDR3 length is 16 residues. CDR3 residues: CASTIPAGLGGNTIYF. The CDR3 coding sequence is TGTGCCAGTACCATACCGGCAGGGCTCGGGGGAAACACCATATATTTT. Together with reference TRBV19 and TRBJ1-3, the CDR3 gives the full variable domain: DGGITQSPKYLFRKEGQNVTLSCEQNLNHDAMYWYRQDPGQGLRLIYYSQIVNDFQKGDIAEGYSVSREKKESFPLTVTSAQKNPTAFYLCASTIPAGLGGNTIYFGEGSWLTVV.

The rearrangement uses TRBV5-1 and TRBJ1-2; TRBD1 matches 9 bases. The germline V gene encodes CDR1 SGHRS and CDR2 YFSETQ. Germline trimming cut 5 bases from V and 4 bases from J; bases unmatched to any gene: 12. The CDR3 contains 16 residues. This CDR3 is CASSPDRGRSGYGYTF. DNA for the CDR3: TGCGCCAGCAGTCCGGACAGGGGACGAAGTGGCTATGGCTACACCTTC.

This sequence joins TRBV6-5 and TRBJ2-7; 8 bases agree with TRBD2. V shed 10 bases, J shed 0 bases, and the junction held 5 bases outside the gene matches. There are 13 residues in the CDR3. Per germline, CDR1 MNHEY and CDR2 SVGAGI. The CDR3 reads CATQAGVSYEQYF. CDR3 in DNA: TGTGCCACACAAGCGGGAGTCTCCTACGAGCAGTACTTC.

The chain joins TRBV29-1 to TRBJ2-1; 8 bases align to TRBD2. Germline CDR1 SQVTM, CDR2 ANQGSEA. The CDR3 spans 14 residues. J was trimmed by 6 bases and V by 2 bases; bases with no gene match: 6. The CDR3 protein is CSVERSGSFNEQFF. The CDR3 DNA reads TGCAGCGTTGAAAGGAGCGGGAGTTTCAATGAGCAGTTCTTC.

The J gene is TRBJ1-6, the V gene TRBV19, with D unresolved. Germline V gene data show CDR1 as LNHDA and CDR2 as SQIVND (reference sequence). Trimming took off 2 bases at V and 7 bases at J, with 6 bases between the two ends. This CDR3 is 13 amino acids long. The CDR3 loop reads CASSIRENSPLHF. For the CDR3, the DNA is TGTGCCAGTAGTATACGGGAGAATTCACCCCTCCACTTT.

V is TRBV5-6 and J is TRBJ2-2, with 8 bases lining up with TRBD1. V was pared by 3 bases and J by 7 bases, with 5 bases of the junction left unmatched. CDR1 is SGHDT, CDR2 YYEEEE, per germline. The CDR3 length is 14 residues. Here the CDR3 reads CASSSSGGFGELFF. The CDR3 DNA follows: TGTGCCAGCAGCTCTTCAGGGGGCTTCGGGGAGCTGTTTTTT. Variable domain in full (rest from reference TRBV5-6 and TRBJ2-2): DAGVTQSPTHLIKTRGQQVTLRCSPKSGHDTVSWYQQALGQGPQFIFQYYEEEERQRGNFPDRFSGHQFPNYSSELNVNALLLGDSALYLCASSSSGGFGELFFGEGSRLTVL.

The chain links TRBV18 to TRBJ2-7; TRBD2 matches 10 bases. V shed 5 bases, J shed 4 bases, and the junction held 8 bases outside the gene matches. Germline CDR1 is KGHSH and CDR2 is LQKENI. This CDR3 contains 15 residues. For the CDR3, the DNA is TGTGCCAGCTCAACTCTAGCGGGAGAGGGGTACGAGCAGTACTTC. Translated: CASSTLAGEGYEQYF.

CDR3 protein: CASSGLVSDTQYF. The CDR3 nucleotides read TGCGCCAGCTCGGGACTAGTATCGGATACGCAGTATTTT. The chain uses TRBV5-1 and TRBJ2-3, with 8 bases identical to TRBD2. After removal of 7 bases from V and 6 bases from J, the junction contained 7 bases not matched to a gene. The CDR3 has 13 residues. The germline V gene encodes CDR1 SGHRS and CDR2 YFSETQ.

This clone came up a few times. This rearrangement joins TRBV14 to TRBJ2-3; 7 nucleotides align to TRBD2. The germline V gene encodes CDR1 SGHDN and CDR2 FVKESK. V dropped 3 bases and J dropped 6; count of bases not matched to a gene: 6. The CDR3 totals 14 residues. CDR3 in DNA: TGTGCCAGCAGCCAGGAGCGGGGACCCGATACGCAGTATTTT. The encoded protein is CASSQERGPDTQYF.

The chain's CDR3 is CASSSTANTGELFF. As DNA, the CDR3 is TGCGCCAGCAGCTCCACTGCAAACACCGGGGAGCTGTTTTTT. The chain is built from TRBV5-1 and TRBJ2-2; D gene ambiguous. CDR1 and CDR2 from the germline V gene are SGHRS and YFSETQ. This CDR3 has 14 residues. V was clipped by 3 bases and J by 2 bases, with 8 bases between them.

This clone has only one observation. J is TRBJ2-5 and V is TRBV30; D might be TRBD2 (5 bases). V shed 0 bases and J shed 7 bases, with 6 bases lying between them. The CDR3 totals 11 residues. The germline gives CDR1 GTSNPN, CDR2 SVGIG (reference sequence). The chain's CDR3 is CAWSVLGTQYF. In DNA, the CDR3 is TGTGCCTGGAGTGTACTAGGGACCCAGTACTTC.

The CDR3 DNA reads as TGTGCCAGCAGTGCGGCAGAAGAGACCCAGTACTTC. Amino acid sequence: CASSAAEETQYF. This chain uses TRBV6-2 or TRBV6-3 with TRBJ2-5; D uncertain. Trimming removed 5 bases at V and 3 bases at J, with 7 bases between. The CDR3 consists of 12 residues. Germline V CDR1 and CDR2: MNHEY, SVGEGT.

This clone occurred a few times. The CDR3 bases are TGTGCCAGCAGTGCTTCAGCAGGGCGGGAGCAGCCCCAGCATTTT. Protein product: CASSASAGREQPQHF. V gene TRBV6-4 combines with J gene TRBJ1-5, with D perhaps TRBD1 (5 bases). This CDR3 contains 15 residues. V lost 4 bases to trimming and J lost 7 bases, with 17 bases between them. Germline assignment: CDR1 MRHNA and CDR2 SNTAGT.

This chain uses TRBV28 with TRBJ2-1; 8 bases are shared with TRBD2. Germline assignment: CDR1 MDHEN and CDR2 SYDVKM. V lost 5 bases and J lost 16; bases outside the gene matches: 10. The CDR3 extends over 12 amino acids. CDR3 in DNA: TGTGCCAGCAGTCCGTTAGCGGGGATGGGATTCTTC. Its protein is CASSPLAGMGFF.

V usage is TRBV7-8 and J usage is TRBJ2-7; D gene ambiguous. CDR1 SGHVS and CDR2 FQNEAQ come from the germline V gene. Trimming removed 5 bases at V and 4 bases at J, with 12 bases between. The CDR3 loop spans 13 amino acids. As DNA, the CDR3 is TGTGCCAGCAGCCTAACCCACAGATACGAGCAGTACTTC. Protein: CASSLTHRYEQYF.

This chain's CDR3 is CASSTRAGTTYEQYF. The CDR3 DNA reads as TGTGCCAGCAGCACCAGAGCGGGGACGACCTACGAGCAGTACTTC. The chain employs TRBV6-5 and TRBJ2-7; 7 bases fit TRBD2. V shed 6 bases and J 2 bases; nucleotides not matched to a gene: 10. CDR3 length: 15 residues. The germline V gene encodes CDR1 MNHEY and CDR2 SVGAGI.

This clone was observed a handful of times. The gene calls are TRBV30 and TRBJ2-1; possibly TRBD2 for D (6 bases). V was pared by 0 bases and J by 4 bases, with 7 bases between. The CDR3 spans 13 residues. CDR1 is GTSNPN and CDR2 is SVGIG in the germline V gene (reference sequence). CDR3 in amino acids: CAWSVGRYNEQFF. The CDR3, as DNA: TGTGCCTGGAGTGTAGGGAGGTACAATGAGCAGTTCTTC.

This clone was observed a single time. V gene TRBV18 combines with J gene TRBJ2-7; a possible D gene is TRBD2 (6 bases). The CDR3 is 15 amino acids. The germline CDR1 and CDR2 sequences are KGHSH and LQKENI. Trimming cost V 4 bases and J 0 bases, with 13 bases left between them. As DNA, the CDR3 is TGTGCCAGCTCACGCCGGGACTTCAGCTCCTACGAGCAGTACTTC. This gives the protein CASSRRDFSSYEQYF.

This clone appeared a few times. CDR3 DNA: TGTGCCAGCAGTGAACCCCGGAAAGGGGACTATGGCTACACCTTC. Translation gives CASSEPRKGDYGYTF. The chain uses TRBV6-1 and TRBJ1-2, with D perhaps matching TRBD1 (5 bases). The V gene lost 2 bases and the J gene lost 3 bases, with 13 bases spanning the gap. Germline CDR1 and CDR2: MNHNS and SASEGT. This CDR3 contains 15 residues.